This T cell receptor beta chain comes out of a study of identical twins. TCRdb ran MiXCR on the 5' RACE reads and lists one entry per CDR3 protein. This table holds more than 1.5 million distinct CDR3 sequences, around a third found once. The CDR3 spans 17 residues. The V gene end was trimmed by 0 bases and the J gene end by 3 bases; junction bases not matched to a gene: 8. CDR1 and CDR2 (germline): SQVTM, ANQGSEA. This clonotype was detected many times. The source material was cord blood. The TCR originated in a newborn girl in good health. This chain uses TRBV29-1 with TRBJ2-3, with 11 nucleotides matching TRBD2. The CDR3 nucleotides read TGCAGCGTTGAAGATCACGTAGCGGGAGGGGGGACAGATACGCAGTATTTT. Translating it yields CSVEDHVAGGGTDTQYF.